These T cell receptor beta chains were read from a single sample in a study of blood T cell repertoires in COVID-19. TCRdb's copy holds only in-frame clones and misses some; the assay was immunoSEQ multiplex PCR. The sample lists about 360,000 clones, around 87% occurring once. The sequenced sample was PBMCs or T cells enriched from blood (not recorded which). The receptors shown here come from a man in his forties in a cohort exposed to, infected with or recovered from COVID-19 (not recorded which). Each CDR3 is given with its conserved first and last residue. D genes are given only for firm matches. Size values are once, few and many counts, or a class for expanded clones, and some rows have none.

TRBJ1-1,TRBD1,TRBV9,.,TGTGCCAGCAGCTTAGGACAGGGAGTAGGGACTGAAGCTTTCTTT,CASSLGQGVGTEAFF
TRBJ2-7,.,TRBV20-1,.,TGCAGTGCACCCACACATTACGAGCAGTACTTC,CSAPTHYEQYF
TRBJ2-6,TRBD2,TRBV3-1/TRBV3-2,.,TGTGCCAGCAGCCCTAGCGGCCTCTCTGGGGCCAACGTCCTGACTTTC,CASSPSGLSGANVLTF
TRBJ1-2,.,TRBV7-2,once,TGTGCCAGCAGCTTAGGGGTGACAGCGTATGGCTACACCTTC,CASSLGVTAYGYTF
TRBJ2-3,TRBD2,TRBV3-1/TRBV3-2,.,TGTGCCAGCAGCCCGACTAGCGGGAGCACAGATACGCAGTATTTT,CASSPTSGSTDTQYF
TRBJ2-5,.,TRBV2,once,TGTGCCAGCAGTGACGGCCGGGCCCAGTACTTC,CASSDGRAQYF
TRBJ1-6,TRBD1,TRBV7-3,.,TGTGCCAGCAGCTCACAGGGACAGGGAGGTCCCCTCCACTTT,CASSSQGQGGPLHF
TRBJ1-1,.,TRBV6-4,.,TGTGCCAGCAGTGACTCGCCCAGGGGGAACACTGAAGCTTTCTTT,CASSDSPRGNTEAFF
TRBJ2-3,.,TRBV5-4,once,TGTGCCAGCAGCTTGGGGGGCAGGGCCGCAGATACGCAGTATTTT,CASSLGGRAADTQYF
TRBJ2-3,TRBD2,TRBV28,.,TGTGCCAGCATAGCGGGAGGCCGCACAGATACGCAGTATTTT,CASIAGGRTDTQYF
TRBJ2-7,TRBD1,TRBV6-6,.,TGTGCCAGCAGTTACATTTCGGGACAGGGGTCCTACGAGCAGTACTTC,CASSYISGQGSYEQYF
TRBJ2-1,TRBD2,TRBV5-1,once,TGCGCCAGCAGCCCAGGACTAGCGGGAGGGCCGGGGAATGAGCAGTTCTTC,CASSPGLAGGPGNEQFF
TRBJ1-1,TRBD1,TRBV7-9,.,TGTGCCAGCCCCGGGACAGGGAAAGTTAACACTGAAGCTTTCTTT,CASPGTGKVNTEAFF
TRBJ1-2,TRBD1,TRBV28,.,TGTGCCAGCAGCCGACCGGGACAGGGAAACTATGGCTACACCTTC,CASSRPGQGNYGYTF
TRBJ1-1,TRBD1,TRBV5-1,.,TGCGCCAGCGAATTGACAGGGGCCGGCACTGAAGCTTTCTTT,CASELTGAGTEAFF
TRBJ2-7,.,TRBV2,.,TGTGCCAGCAGTGTGAGTCAGGAAACCTACGAGCAGTACTTC,CASSVSQETYEQYF
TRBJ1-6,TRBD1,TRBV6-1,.,TGTGCCAGCAGTGAATCCTTGGGGACAGGGGAAGACTTT,CASSESLGTGEDF
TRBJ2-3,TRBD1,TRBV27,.,TGTGCCAGCAGTACACCTACAGGGGTAGAAGATACGCAGTATTTT,CASSTPTGVEDTQYF
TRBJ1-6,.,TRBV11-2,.,TGTGCCAGCAGCTTAGATAGTCAGGGGATAAGTTCACCCCTCCACTTT,CASSLDSQGISSPLHF
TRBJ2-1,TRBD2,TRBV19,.,TGTGCCAGTAGTTACCGGCGGGGGACTAGCGGGGGCCGCTCCTACAATGAGCAGTTCTTC,CASSYRRGTSGGRSYNEQFF
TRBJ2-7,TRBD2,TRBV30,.,TGTGCCTGGAGTAGCGGGAGTTGGTCCTACGAGCAGTACTTC,CAWSSGSWSYEQYF
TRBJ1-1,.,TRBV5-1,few,TGCGCCAGCAGCTGGAGACTGACAGGGAACACTGAAGCTTTCTTT,CASSWRLTGNTEAFF